The rows below give T cell receptor beta chains drawn from one sample of a study of cytomegalovirus exposure and HLA in healthy donors. Method: immunoSEQ multiplex PCR; TCRdb's copy keeps in-frame clones and lacks some. Among about 120,000 clones listed, around 77% were seen once. The sample comprised PBMCs. The receptors come from a man aged 18 to 30 in good health and CMV-seropositive. CDR3s include the opening cysteine and the closing phenylalanine or tryptophan. A D gene is named only where the DNA matches it firmly. The size of a clone is reported for some rows only, either as once, few or many, or as a class for expanded clones.

>-|-|TRBJ2-3|TRBV15
TGTGCCACCAGCAGAGATCGGACAGAATTCACAGATACGCAGTATTTT
CATSRDRTEFTDTQYF
>TRBD2|-|TRBJ2-7|TRBV27
TGTGCCAGCAGTCCGGGACTAGCTTCCTACGAGCAGTACTTC
CASSPGLASYEQYF
>TRBD1|-|TRBJ2-6|TRBV7-3
TGTGCCAGCAGCTTAATGGGGACAGGGGACTCTGGGGCCAACGGCCTGACTTTC
CASSLMGTGDSGANGLTF
>TRBD1|-|TRBJ2-1|TRBV9
TGTGCCAGCAGCGTATTTCAGGGGGCTCCAAATGAGCAGTTCTTC
CASSVFQGAPNEQFF
>TRBD1|-|TRBJ1-1|TRBV10-1
TGCGCCAGCAGTGAGAGGGGGCGAGGTAGGAACACTGAAGCTTTCTTT
CASSERGRGRNTEAFF
>-|-|TRBJ1-5|TRBV28
TGTGCCAGCAGTCAATGGGTCGGGAGCCGCAATCAGCCCCAGCATTTT
CASSQWVGSRNQPQHF
>-|-|TRBJ1-3|TRBV7-6
TGTGCCAGCAGCTTAGAACAAGTGGAGGTGGTTTCTGGAAACACCATATATTTT
CASSLEQVEVVSGNTIYF
>TRBD2|-|TRBJ2-1|TRBV5-1
TGCGCCAGCAGCCCGTCTAGCGGGAGGACCTTGAATGAGCAGTTCTTC
CASSPSSGRTLNEQFF
>-|once|TRBJ2-7|TRBV4-1
TGCGCCAGCCGCGGGGCGACGAGCTCCTACGAGCAGTACTTC
CASRGATSSYEQYF
>TRBD1|-|TRBJ2-1|TRBV11-2
TGTGCCAGCAGCCTGGGACAGCCTCAGGGCCACTACAATGAGCAGTTCTTC
CASSLGQPQGHYNEQFF
>TRBD1|-|TRBJ1-3|TRBV5-5
TGTGCCAGCAGCGAATACGTCACAGGGGGAGGAAACACTATATATTTT
CASSEYVTGGGNTIYF
>TRBD1|-|TRBJ2-7|TRBV7-9
TGTGCCAGCAGCCCCCGGGACAGGGGGCACGAGCAGTACTTC
CASSPRDRGHEQYF
>-|once|TRBJ1-6|TRBV5-8
TGTGCCAGCAGCCGAGCAGGGGAACTAAATTCACCCCTCCACTTT
CASSRAGELNSPLHF
>TRBD2|-|TRBJ2-3|TRBV14
TGTGCCAGCAGCCCCCGGCGGGCGGGAGCCCCCCGGGATACGCAGTATTTT
CASSPRRAGAPRDTQYF
>TRBD1|-|TRBJ1-6|TRBV7-8
TGTGCCAGCGCCCCACTGCTGGGGACAGGGGAATCACCCCTCCACTTT
CASAPLLGTGESPLHF
>-|-|TRBJ1-2|TRBV28
TGTGCCAGCGAGGGGGGGCGGAACTATGGCTACACCTTC
CASEGGRNYGYTF
>-|few|TRBJ1-1|TRBV19
TGTGCCAGTAGCCTTGGACCGGGGGGGAACACTGAAGCTTTCTTT
CASSLGPGGNTEAFF
>TRBD2|few|TRBJ2-7|TRBV7-2
TGTGCCAGCAGCTCGGCCGGGGGGGGTATCTCCTACGAGCAGTACTTC
CASSSAGGGISYEQYF
>TRBD1|-|TRBJ2-7|TRBV7-3
TGTGCCAGCAGTCAAGGACAGGGGGTAACCTACGAGCAGTACTTC
CASSQGQGVTYEQYF
>-|-|TRBJ2-1|TRBV15
TGTGCCACCAGCAGAGATGCACAGGGTAGGCGCAATGAGCAGTTCTTC
CATSRDAQGRRNEQFF
>-|-|TRBJ2-7|TRBV19
TGTGCCAGTAGTATGAGGGTCGGCTACTACGAGCAGTACTTC
CASSMRVGYYEQYF
>-|-|TRBJ1-1|TRBV18
TGTGCCAGCTCCCCTGAAAACGGGCAGGGAGGCACTGAAGCTTTCTTT
CASSPENGQGGTEAFF
>-|once|TRBJ1-1|TRBV6-5
TGTGCCAGCAATCGGGACATCAACACTGAAGCTTTCTTT
CASNRDINTEAFF
>-|-|TRBJ1-2|TRBV28
TGTGCCAGCAGTTTACAGGGGTGGAGCTTCGGGCCCTATGGCTACACCTTC
CASSLQGWSFGPYGYTF
>-|-|TRBJ2-7|TRBV5-1
TGCGCCAGCACTGGGGGGACTGGGCTACGGGAGCAGTACTTC
CASTGGTGLREQYF
>-|-|TRBJ1-6|TRBV2
TGTGCCAGCACGGGGTGGAAGAATTCACCCCTCCACTTT
CASTGWKNSPLHF
>-|few|TRBJ1-3|TRBV25-1
TGTGCCAGCAGTGATGGAGGGGGGGCCGGGAACACCATATATTTT
CASSDGGGAGNTIYF
>TRBD2|-|TRBJ2-5|TRBV7-2
TGTGCCAGCAGCCTCTGGACTAGCGGGCTTCTTCAAGAGACCCAGTACTTC
CASSLWTSGLLQETQYF
>TRBD1|-|TRBJ1-4|TRBV28
TGTGCCAGCAGTCGAGCGGGACAGGGGTATGAAAAACTGTTTTTT
CASSRAGQGYEKLFF
>TRBD1|-|TRBJ1-2|TRBV6-6
TGTGCCGGTTCGAAGGGACAGCATTATGGCTACACCTTC
CAGSKGQHYGYTF
>-|-|TRBJ1-2|TRBV5-4
TGTGCCAGCAGCTTCTCTTCCGGGACACTCTATGGCTACACCTTC
CASSFSSGTLYGYTF
>-|-|TRBJ1-2|TRBV11-2
TGTGCCAGCAGCTTAGCGGGATACCTCTACACCTTC
CASSLAGYLYTF
>-|-|TRBJ1-1|TRBV18
TGTGCCAGCTCACCATACAACCGAAACACTGAAGCTTTCTTT
CASSPYNRNTEAFF
>-|-|TRBJ2-2|TRBV20-1
TGCAGTGCTAGTAATCCCGGGGAGCTGTTTTTT
CSASNPGELFF
>-|-|TRBJ1-2|TRBV11-2
TGTGCCAGCAGCTTAGGCTCAGGGTTCAGCGGCTACACCTTC
CASSLGSGFSGYTF
>-|-|TRBJ1-1|TRBV23-1
TGCGCCAGTCGACCCTTAAGGGGGACGGACACTGAAGCTTTCTTT
CASRPLRGTDTEAFF
>TRBD1|-|TRBJ1-2|TRBV6-6
TGTGCCAGCACCGGACAGGGGGTTAACTATGGCTACACCTTC
CASTGQGVNYGYTF
>TRBD2|-|TRBJ2-3|TRBV4-1
TGCGCCAGCGCCTCCCTTGAAAGCGGGGATAGCACAGATACGCAGTATTTT
CASASLESGDSTDTQYF
>-|-|TRBJ2-2|TRBV21-1
TGTGCCAGCAGCAAAGTGAGTACCGGGGAGCTGTTTTTT
CASSKVSTGELFF
>TRBD2|-|TRBJ2-4|TRBV4-1
TGCGCCAGCAGCCCCCCCCTACTAGCGGGGGGAACTTTAGCCAAAAACATTCAGTACTTC
CASSPPLLAGGTLAKNIQYF
>-|-|TRBJ1-2|TRBV19
TGTGCCAGTAGGACGCTCCCAGGGGCCTATGGCTACACCTTC
CASRTLPGAYGYTF
>-|-|TRBJ1-3|TRBV28
TGTGCCAGCAGTTTATTTGCAGGGCTTTTTGCTGGAAACACCATATATTTT
CASSLFAGLFAGNTIYF
>-|few|TRBJ1-3|TRBV15
TGTGCCACCAGCAGAGTCGGCACGGAGGGTAGAAACACCATATATTTT
CATSRVGTEGRNTIYF
>-|once|TRBJ2-1|TRBV9
TGTGCCAGCAGCGTTTTAGCGGACTCCTACAATGAGCAGTTCTTC
CASSVLADSYNEQFF
>TRBD1|-|TRBJ1-5|TRBV6-5
TGTGCCAGCAGGGCAGGGGGCGGTGGTCAGCCCCAGCATTTT
CASRAGGGGQPQHF
>TRBD1|-|TRBJ1-4|TRBV5-6
TGTGCCAGCAGCTTGGCCCCAGGGGGAAAGATGGAACTGTTTTTT
CASSLAPGGKMELFF
>-|-|TRBJ2-7|TRBV16
TGTGCCAGCAGCCAACATTCCTACGAGCAGTACTTC
CASSQHSYEQYF
>-|-|TRBJ2-1|TRBV29-1
TGCAGCGTTGAAGGGGCAGTCTCCTACAATGAGCAGTTCTTC
CSVEGAVSYNEQFF
>TRBD2|-|TRBJ2-5|TRBV9
TGTGCCAGCAGCGTCGATAGCGGGAGAGGTGAGACCCAGTACTTC
CASSVDSGRGETQYF
>-|-|TRBJ1-5|TRBV12-5
TGTGCTAGTGGTTTTACCCGCAGTTACAATCAGCCCCAGCATTTT
CASGFTRSYNQPQHF
>TRBD2|-|TRBJ2-1|TRBV27
TGTGCCAGCAGCCCACTGTCAAGCGGGAATCTCTACAATGAGCAGTTCTTC
CASSPLSSGNLYNEQFF
>-|-|TRBJ2-7|TRBV27
TGTGCCAGCAGTTTAATGAGCGCCTACGAGCAGTACTTC
CASSLMSAYEQYF